Here is one T cell receptor beta chain with its context. The target antigen is unknown. This CDR3 is built from 17 residues. Trimming cost V 0 bases and J 2 bases, with 16 bases left between them. The germline V gene has CDR1 SGHDT and CDR2 YYEEEE. The record originates from a study of radiation and T cells in renal cell carcinoma. Looking at the study overall: Nephrectomy followed 15 Gy stereotactic body radiation by 4 weeks.

General study results and limits: Without pretreatment biopsies, baseline tumor clonotype presence was undetermined.

This sample's time point: baseline pretreatment blood. As to treatment: 15 Gy SBRT to primary tumor, nephrectomy 4 weeks later. The patient's renal cell carcinoma had clear cell pathology. Some clones are missing from TCRdb's copy, which holds only in-frame ones; the method was immunoSEQ multiplex PCR. Among about 150,000 clones listed, approximately 90% were seen once. The chain uses TRBV5-6 and TRBJ2-3; the D gene is possibly TRBD2 (5 bases). The specimen comprised blood, sampled from a patient whose treatment included radiotherapy and nephrectomy. This receptor was taken from a woman between 70 and 85 years old with renal cell carcinoma. CDR3 sequence: CASSLANGASYTDTQYF. DNA for the CDR3: TGTGCCAGCAGCTTGGCCAACGGCGCTAGCTACACAGATACGCAGTATTTT.